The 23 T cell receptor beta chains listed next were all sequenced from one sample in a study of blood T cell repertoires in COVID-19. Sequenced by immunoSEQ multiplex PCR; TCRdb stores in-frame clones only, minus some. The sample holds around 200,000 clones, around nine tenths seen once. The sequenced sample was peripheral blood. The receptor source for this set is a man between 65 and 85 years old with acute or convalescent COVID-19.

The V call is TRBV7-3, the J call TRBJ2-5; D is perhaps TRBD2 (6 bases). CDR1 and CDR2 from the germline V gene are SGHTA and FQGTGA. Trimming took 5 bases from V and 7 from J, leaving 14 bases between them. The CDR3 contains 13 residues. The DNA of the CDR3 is TGTGCCAGCAGCACAAACTCCGGGGGGACCCAGTACTTC. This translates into CASSTNSGGTQYF.

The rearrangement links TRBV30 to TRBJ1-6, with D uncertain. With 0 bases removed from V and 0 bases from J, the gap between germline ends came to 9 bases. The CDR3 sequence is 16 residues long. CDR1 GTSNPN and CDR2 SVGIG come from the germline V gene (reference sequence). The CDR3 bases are TGTGCCTGGAGTGTTGGTGGGAGCTCCTATAATTCACCCCTCCACTTT. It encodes CAWSVGGSSYNSPLHF.

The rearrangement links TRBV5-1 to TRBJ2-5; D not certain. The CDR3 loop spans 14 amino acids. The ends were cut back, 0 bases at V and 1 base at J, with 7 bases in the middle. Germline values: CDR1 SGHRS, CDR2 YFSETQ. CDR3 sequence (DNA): TGCGCCAGCAGCTTGGAAGCGTTCCAAGAGACCCAGTACTTC. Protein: CASSLEAFQETQYF.

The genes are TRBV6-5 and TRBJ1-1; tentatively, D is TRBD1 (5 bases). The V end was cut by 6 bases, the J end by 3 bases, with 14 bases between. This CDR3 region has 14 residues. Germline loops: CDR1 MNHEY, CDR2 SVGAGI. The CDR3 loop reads CASRSPGEYTEAFF. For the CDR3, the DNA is TGTGCCAGCAGGAGTCCGGGGGAGTACACTGAAGCTTTCTTT.

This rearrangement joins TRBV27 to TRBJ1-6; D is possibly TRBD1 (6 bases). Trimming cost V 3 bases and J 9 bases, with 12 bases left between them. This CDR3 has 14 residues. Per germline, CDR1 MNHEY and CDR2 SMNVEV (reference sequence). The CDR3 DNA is TGTGCCAGCAGTTTCTGGGGGCTGTCTTCACCCCTCCACTTT. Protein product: CASSFWGLSSPLHF.

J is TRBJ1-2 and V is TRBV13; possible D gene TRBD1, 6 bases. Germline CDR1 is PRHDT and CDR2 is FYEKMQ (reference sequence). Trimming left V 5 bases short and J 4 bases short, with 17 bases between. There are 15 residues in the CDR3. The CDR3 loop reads CASSVRRQEIYGYTF. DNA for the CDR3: TGTGCCAGCAGCGTCCGAAGACAGGAAATCTATGGCTACACCTTC.

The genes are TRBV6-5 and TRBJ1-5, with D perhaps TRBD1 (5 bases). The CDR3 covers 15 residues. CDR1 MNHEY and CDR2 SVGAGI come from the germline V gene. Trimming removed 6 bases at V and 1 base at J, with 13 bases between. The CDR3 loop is CASRQGRGSNQPQHF. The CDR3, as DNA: TGTGCCAGCAGACAAGGGAGGGGAAGCAATCAGCCCCAGCATTTT.

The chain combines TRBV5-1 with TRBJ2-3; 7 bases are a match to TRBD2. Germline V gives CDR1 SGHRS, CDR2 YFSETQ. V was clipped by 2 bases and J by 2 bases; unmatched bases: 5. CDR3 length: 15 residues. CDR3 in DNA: TGCGCCAGCAGCTTCATAGCGGGTATCACAGATACGCAGTATTTT. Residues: CASSFIAGITDTQYF.

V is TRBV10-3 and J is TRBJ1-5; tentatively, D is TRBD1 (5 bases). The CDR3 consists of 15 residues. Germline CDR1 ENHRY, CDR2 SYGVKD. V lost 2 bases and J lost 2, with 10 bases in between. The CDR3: CAISERQGGNQPQHF. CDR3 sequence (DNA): TGTGCCATCAGTGAGAGGCAGGGTGGCAATCAGCCCCAGCATTTT.

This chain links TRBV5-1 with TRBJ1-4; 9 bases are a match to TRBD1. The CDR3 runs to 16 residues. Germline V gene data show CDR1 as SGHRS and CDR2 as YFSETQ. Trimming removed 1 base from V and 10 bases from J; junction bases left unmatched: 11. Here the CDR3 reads CASSLSPDRGGGKLFF. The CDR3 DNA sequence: TGCGCCAGCAGCTTGTCACCGGACAGGGGAGGAGGAAAACTGTTTTTT.

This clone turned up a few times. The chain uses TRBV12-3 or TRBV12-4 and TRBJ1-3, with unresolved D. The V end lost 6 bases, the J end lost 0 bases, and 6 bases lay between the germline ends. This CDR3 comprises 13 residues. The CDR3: CASRGSSGNTIYF. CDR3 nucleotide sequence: TGTGCCAGCAGAGGGAGCTCTGGAAACACCATATATTTT.

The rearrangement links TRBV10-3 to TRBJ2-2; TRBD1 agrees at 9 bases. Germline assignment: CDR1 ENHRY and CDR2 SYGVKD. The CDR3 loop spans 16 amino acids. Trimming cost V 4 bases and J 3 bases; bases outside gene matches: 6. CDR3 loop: CAISAWDRADTGELFF. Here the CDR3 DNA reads TGTGCCATCAGTGCCTGGGACAGGGCGGACACCGGGGAGCTGTTTTTT.

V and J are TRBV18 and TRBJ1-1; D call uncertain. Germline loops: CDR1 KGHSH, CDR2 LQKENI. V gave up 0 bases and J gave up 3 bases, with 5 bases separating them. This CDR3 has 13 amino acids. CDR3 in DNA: TGTGCCAGCTCACCACCCCCCTACACTGAAGCTTTCTTT. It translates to CASSPPPYTEAFF.

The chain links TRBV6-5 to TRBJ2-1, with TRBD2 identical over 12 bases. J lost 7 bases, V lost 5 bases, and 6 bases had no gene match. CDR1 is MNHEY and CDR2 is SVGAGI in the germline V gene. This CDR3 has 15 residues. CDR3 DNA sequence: TGTGCCAGCAGTATTGGGACTAGCGGGCGGAATGAGCAGTTCTTC. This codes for CASSIGTSGRNEQFF.

CDR3 protein: CASSYSGRGQPQHF. As DNA, the CDR3 is TGTGCCAGCAGTTACTCGGGGCGGGGGCAGCCCCAGCATTTT. The chain combines TRBV6-5 with TRBJ1-5, with TRBD1 as a possible D gene (5 bases). CDR1 MNHEY and CDR2 SVGAGI come from the germline V gene. CDR3 length: 14 amino acids. Trimming cost V 0 bases and J 7 bases, with 10 bases left between them.

The CDR3 spells CASSREGLNTEAFF. CDR3 in DNA: TGTGCCAGCAGCCGCGAGGGTCTGAACACTGAAGCTTTCTTT. V is TRBV7-9 and J is TRBJ1-1; D remains ambiguous. Trimming cost V 5 bases and J 0 bases, with 10 bases left between them. This CDR3 comprises 14 residues. Germline-derived CDR1 and CDR2 are SEHNR and FQNEAQ (reference sequence).

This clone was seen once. The CDR3 DNA sequence: TGTGCCAGCAGACGGCGCGGACTAGCCCTCCTCAATGAGCAGTTCTTC. It encodes CASRRRGLALLNEQFF. J is TRBJ2-1 and V is TRBV11-2; 8 bases are shared with TRBD2. The V gene end was trimmed by 6 bases and the J gene end by 6 bases; junction bases not matched to a gene: 13. CDR1 is SGHAT, CDR2 FQNNGV, per germline. CDR3 length: 16 amino acids.

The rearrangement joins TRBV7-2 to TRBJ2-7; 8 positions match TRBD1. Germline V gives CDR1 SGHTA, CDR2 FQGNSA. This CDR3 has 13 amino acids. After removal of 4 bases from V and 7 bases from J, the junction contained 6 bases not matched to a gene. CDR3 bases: TGTGCCAGCAGCTCCGATCGGACAGGGGAGCAGTACTTC. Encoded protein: CASSSDRTGEQYF.

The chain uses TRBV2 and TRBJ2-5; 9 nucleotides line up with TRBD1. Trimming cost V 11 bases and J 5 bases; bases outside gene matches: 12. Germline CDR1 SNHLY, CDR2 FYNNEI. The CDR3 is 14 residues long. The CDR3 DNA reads TGTGCCGGCGGCCGGGACAGGGTGAGCGAGACCCAGTACTTC. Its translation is CAGGRDRVSETQYF.

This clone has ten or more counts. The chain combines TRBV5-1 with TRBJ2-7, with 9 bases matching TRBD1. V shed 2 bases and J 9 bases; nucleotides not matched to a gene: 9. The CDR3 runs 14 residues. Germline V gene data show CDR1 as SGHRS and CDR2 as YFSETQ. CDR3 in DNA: TGCGCCAGCAGCTTCCGGACAGGGGATTTGGGGCAGTACTTC. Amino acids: CASSFRTGDLGQYF.

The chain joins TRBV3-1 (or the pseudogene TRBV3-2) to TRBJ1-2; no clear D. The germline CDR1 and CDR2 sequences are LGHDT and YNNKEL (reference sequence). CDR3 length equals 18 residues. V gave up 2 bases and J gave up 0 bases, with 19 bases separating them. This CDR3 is CASSQYRKEWYANYGYTF. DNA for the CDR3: TGTGCCAGCAGCCAATACCGTAAGGAGTGGTACGCTAACTATGGCTACACCTTC.

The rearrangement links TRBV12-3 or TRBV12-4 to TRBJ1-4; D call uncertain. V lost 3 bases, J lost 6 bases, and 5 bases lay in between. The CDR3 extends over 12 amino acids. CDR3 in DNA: TGTGCCAGCAGTTTCCGGGATGAAAAACTGTTTTTT. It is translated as CASSFRDEKLFF.

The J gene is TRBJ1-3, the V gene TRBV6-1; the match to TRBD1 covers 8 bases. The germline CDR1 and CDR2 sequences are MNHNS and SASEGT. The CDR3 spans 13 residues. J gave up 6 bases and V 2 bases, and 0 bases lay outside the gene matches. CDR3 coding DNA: TGTGCCAGCAGTGAACAGGGGGCAAACACCATATATTTT. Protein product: CASSEQGANTIYF.